The 17 T cell receptor beta chains listed next were all sequenced from one sample in a study of T cell repertoires in cytomegalovirus infection (dated by TCRdb to the late 2010s). Instrument on record: Illumina HiSeq 1500. Using fastp trimming at Q25 and MiXCR clonotype assembly, TCRdb reanalyzed the public sequencing data and kept in-frame beta chains. Every distinct CDR3 protein forms one entry, paired with its most common genes and DNA. The sample table contains approximately 350,000 distinct CDR3 sequences; only one count was recorded for about 35% of them. Roughly 12% of the sample is in the top ten clones. The treatment or condition label, read with the paper, signifies: in vitro stimulation with specific CMV peptide epitopes to enrich CMV-specific T cells. These receptors' antigens are unknown. Sequences were derived from cultured PBMCs, sampled from culture after CMV antigen stimulation. Every receptor here comes from a human donor in good health (CMV status not recorded). Some clones in this sample may be carry-over from other donors' samples.

This clonotype was seen only a few times. The rearrangement links TRBV11-3 to TRBJ2-2; a possible D gene is TRBD1 (6 bases). Trimming cost V 0 bases and J 2 bases, with 19 bases left between them. CDR1 SGHNT and CDR2 YENEEA come from the germline V gene. The CDR3 loop spans 19 amino acids. The CDR3: CASSLDLPGVLNNTGELFF. The CDR3, as DNA: TGTGCCAGCAGCTTAGATCTCCCAGGGGTCCTTAATAACACCGGGGAGCTGTTTTTT.

The genes are TRBV6-1 and TRBJ1-2; TRBD1 might be the D (5 bases). This CDR3 has 14 residues. Between the trimmed V and J ends, which lost 3 bases and 5 bases, there was a span of 13 bases. Germline CDR1 and CDR2: MNHNS and SASEGT. CDR3 sequence (DNA): TGTGCCAGCAGTGACCGGGACGGACTATATGGCTACACCTTC. Residues: CASSDRDGLYGYTF.

This clonotype was observed at least ten times. The chain links TRBV12-3 or TRBV12-4 to TRBJ1-2; no clear D gene. V lost 7 bases and J lost 6, with 18 bases in between. The CDR3 contains 14 residues. The CDR3 region is CASTRPRGEDGYTF. The CDR3 DNA is TGTGCCAGCACCCGTCCCCGAGGCGAGGATGGCTACACCTTC.

This clonotype was observed a few times. V is TRBV4-2 and J is TRBJ2-5, with D hard to call. This CDR3 is built from 16 residues. Germline CDR1 LGHNA, CDR2 YNFKEQ. Trimming pared 0 bases from V and 5 bases from J, leaving 16 bases between. The CDR3 DNA reads TGTGCCAGCAGCCAAGACTCTGGGAACATGAAGGAGACCCAGTACTTC. Protein product: CASSQDSGNMKETQYF.

V gene TRBV2 combines with J gene TRBJ2-5; a possible D gene is TRBD2 (5 bases). CDR1 is SNHLY, CDR2 FYNNEI, per germline. The CDR3 runs to 12 residues. V dropped 7 bases and J dropped 3 bases, with 9 bases sitting between them. The CDR3, as DNA: TGTGCCAGCAATCGGGGTGAAGAGACCCAGTACTTC. Amino acid sequence: CASNRGEETQYF.

The table lists this clonotype with a few counts. V is TRBV20-1 and J is TRBJ2-1, with 11 bases fitting TRBD2. The germline gives CDR1 DFQATT, CDR2 SNEGSKA (reference sequence). The CDR3 consists of 14 residues. The junction had 7 bases not matched to a gene; V was cut back by 6 bases and J by 6 bases. CDR3 DNA sequence: TGCAGTGCCCACGGGACTAGCGGAATCAATGAGCAGTTCTTC. Translating gives CSAHGTSGINEQFF.

This clonotype was observed a single time. The gene calls are TRBV28 and TRBJ1-4; the D gene is possibly TRBD1 (5 bases). There are 16 residues in the CDR3. Germline CDR1 reads MDHEN; CDR2 reads SYDVKM. Trimming took off 5 bases at V and 8 bases at J, with 21 bases between the two ends. CDR3 region: CASSPSPTVPREKLFF. DNA of the CDR3: TGTGCCAGCAGTCCGTCTCCGACAGTCCCAAGAGAAAAACTGTTTTTT.

This clonotype has more than one count but fewer than ten. The DNA for the CDR3 is TGTGCCAGCAGTTCTCCCTTCCCGGTTAGGACCGGGGAGCTGTTTTTT. Protein product: CASSSPFPVRTGELFF. The genes are TRBV6-1 and TRBJ2-2; D ambiguous. The CDR3 spans 16 residues. Germline-derived CDR1 and CDR2 are MNHNS and SASEGT. V lost 5 bases to trimming and J lost 5 bases, with 18 bases between them.

This chain's CDR3 is CASTRFVSPGNEQFF. The CDR3 nucleotides read TGTGCCAGCACCCGATTTGTGAGTCCCGGCAATGAGCAGTTCTTC. The chain carries TRBV12-3 or TRBV12-4 and TRBJ2-1; the D is unclear. The germline V and J ends were trimmed by 7 bases and 6 bases, with 19 bases remaining between them. The CDR3 is 15 amino acids.

This chain joins TRBV19 and TRBJ1-2; tentative D call: TRBD1 (6 bases). This CDR3 is 16 amino acids long. V gave up 0 bases and J gave up 4 bases, with 15 bases separating them. CDR1 and CDR2 from the germline V gene are LNHDA and SQIVND (reference sequence). The CDR3: CASSIDLGGAGYGYTF. The CDR3 nucleotides are TGTGCCAGTAGTATAGATCTCGGGGGCGCAGGCTATGGCTACACCTTC.

The chain uses TRBV7-2 and TRBJ2-3, with TRBD2 as a possible D gene (5 bases). Trimming took off 5 bases at V and 2 bases at J, with 14 bases between the two ends. Per the germline V gene, CDR1 is SGHTA and CDR2 is FQGNSA. This CDR3 comprises 15 residues. The CDR3: CASSTASGNTDTQYF. The CDR3, as DNA: TGTGCCAGCAGCACAGCATCGGGGAACACAGATACGCAGTATTTT.

This clonotype was seen a handful of times. The CDR3 here is CATSRRGLTEAFF. CDR3 in DNA: TGTGCCACCAGCAGAAGGGGCCTCACTGAAGCTTTCTTT. The rearrangement links TRBV15 to TRBJ1-1; weak D call: TRBD1 (5 bases). CDR1 LNHNV and CDR2 YYDKDF come from the germline V gene (reference sequence). Trimming pared 2 bases from V and 4 bases from J, leaving 8 bases between. The CDR3 is made up of 13 amino acids.

This clonotype was observed at least ten times. This chain connects TRBV18 to TRBJ1-2; 8 nucleotides agree with TRBD1. The CDR3 spans 15 residues. With V trimmed by 0 bases and J by 0 bases, 0 bases remained unmatched. Per the germline V gene, CDR1 is KGHSH and CDR2 is LQKENI. CDR3 region: CASSPPGQANYGYTF. The CDR3, as DNA: TGTGCCAGCTCACCACCGGGACAGGCTAACTATGGCTACACCTTC.

The rearrangement joins TRBV6-6 to TRBJ2-1; D gene ambiguous. The CDR3 is 12 residues long. The ends were cut back, 6 bases at V and 8 bases at J, with 11 bases in the middle. Germline CDR1 MNHNY, CDR2 SVGAGI (reference sequence). DNA of the CDR3: TGTGCCAGCAGCCCAGGAGTGTATGAGCAGTTCTTC. Translated: CASSPGVYEQFF.

This clonotype was counted a few times. The chain combines TRBV6-5 with TRBJ2-7; TRBD1 agrees at 9 bases. Germline assignment: CDR1 MNHEY and CDR2 SVGAGI. With 5 bases clipped from V and 1 base from J, the junction kept 6 bases outside the gene matches. The CDR3 contains 15 residues. The DNA of the CDR3 is TGTGCCAGCAGTCGTGGGACAGGGAGATCCTACGAGCAGTACTTC. Protein product: CASSRGTGRSYEQYF.

The rearrangement joins TRBV12-3 or TRBV12-4 to TRBJ1-2, with D possibly being TRBD1 (5 bases). The CDR3 runs to 16 residues. V was clipped by 5 bases and J by 1 base, with 17 bases between them. The CDR3 protein is CASSPHRGRYNYGYTF. In DNA form, the CDR3 reads TGTGCCAGCAGTCCCCATCGGGGCAGATATAACTATGGCTACACCTTC.

The chain links TRBV28 to TRBJ1-5, with D perhaps matching TRBD1 (5 bases). The CDR3 has 14 residues. The germline V and J ends were trimmed by 10 bases and 0 bases, with 13 bases remaining between them. CDR1 and CDR2 (germline): MDHEN, SYDVKM. CDR3 residues: CATGQGFSNQPQHF. The DNA of the CDR3 is TGTGCCACTGGTCAGGGCTTTAGCAATCAGCCCCAGCATTTT. Full variable domain (missing parts from reference TRBV28 and TRBJ1-5): DVKVTQSSRYLVKRTGEKVFLECVQDMDHENMFWYRQDPGLGLRLIYFSYDVKMKEKGDIPEGYSVSREKKERFSLILESASTNQTSMYLCATGQGFSNQPQHFGDGTRLSIL.